These 15 T cell receptor beta chains share one sample of origin, sequenced in a study of cytomegalovirus exposure and HLA in healthy donors (dated by TCRdb to the late 2010s). Receptor amplification or capture employed the immunoSEQ multiplex PCR assay. For the multiplex PCR, a mixture combining 60 forward primers for TCR Vbeta segments and 13 reverse primers for TCR Jbeta segments was used. TCRdb's version of the immuneACCESS table is confined to in-frame rearrangements and falls short of the full clone set. An unresolved V gene accounts for under half of the shortfall where checked; the remainder is of unknown origin. This sample holds 200,000 or so clones; about 80% were observed only once. Of the sample, just over 2% is held by the ten largest clones. The sample was PBMCs. These receptor sequences come from a woman aged 18-35 years in good health and CMV-seropositive.

This chain joins TRBV11-3 and TRBJ2-5; 9 nucleotides agree with TRBD2. The CDR3 covers 15 residues. Unmatched junction bases numbered 8, after V lost 4 bases and J lost 5 bases. Germline CDR1 and CDR2: SGHNT and YENEEA. CDR3 sequence: CASSSYSGGRETQYF. The CDR3 coding sequence is TGTGCCAGCAGCTCCTACAGCGGGGGGAGGGAGACCCAGTACTTC.

This CDR3 is CAWAIGRSPGTPLHF. The CDR3 DNA reads TGTGCCTGGGCCATAGGGAGATCACCCGGGACACCCCTCCACTTT. The chain joins TRBV30 to TRBJ1-6; D remains ambiguous. The length of the CDR3 is 15 residues. Germline CDR1 GTSNPN, CDR2 SVGIG (reference sequence). V lost 5 bases to trimming and J lost 11 bases, with 22 bases between them. The full variable domain, completed using reference TRBV30 and TRBJ1-6, is SQTIHQWPATLVQPVGSPLSLECTVEGTSNPNLYWYRQAAGRGLQLLFYSVGIGQISSEVPQNLSASRPQDRQFILSSKKLLLSDSGFYLCAWAIGRSPGTPLHFGNGTRLTVT.

V gene TRBV7-9 combines with J gene TRBJ2-5; D perhaps matches TRBD1 (5 bases). Per germline, CDR1 SEHNR and CDR2 FQNEAQ (reference sequence). CDR3 length: 15 amino acids. V lost 4 bases to trimming and J lost 5 bases, with 17 bases between them. CDR3 sequence: CASSSLGLKGETQYF. CDR3 coding DNA: TGTGCCAGCAGCTCCCTGGGCCTAAAGGGGGAGACCCAGTACTTC.

V and J are TRBV6-5 and TRBJ1-6, with TRBD1 identical over 7 bases. V trimming: 4 bases; J trimming: 8 bases; junction bases outside the gene matches: 8. Germline V gene sequence: CDR1 MNHEY, CDR2 SVGAGI. The CDR3 extends over 15 amino acids. This CDR3 reads CASSSPGQIHSPLHF. The CDR3 nucleotides are TGTGCCAGCAGTTCTCCGGGACAGATTCATTCACCCCTCCACTTT.

The chain employs TRBV6-1 and TRBJ1-1, with TRBD1 matching over 7 bases. Per germline, CDR1 MNHNS and CDR2 SASEGT. This CDR3 is 14 amino acids long. The J segment lost 0 bases and the V segment lost 5 bases, leaving 3 bases of the junction unmatched. CDR3 sequence reads: CASSRTGVNTEAFF. In DNA, the CDR3 is TGTGCCAGCAGTCGAACAGGGGTGAACACTGAAGCTTTCTTT.

The gene calls are TRBV2 and TRBJ1-3, with 7 nucleotides matching TRBD1. The V gene end was trimmed by 6 bases and the J gene end by 7 bases; junction bases not matched to a gene: 6. The germline V gene has CDR1 SNHLY and CDR2 FYNNEI. The CDR3 extends over 13 amino acids. The chain's CDR3 is CASRATGSNTIYF. Written as DNA, the CDR3 is TGTGCCAGCAGAGCGACAGGGAGTAACACCATATATTTT.

With regard to this clone: This sample includes further DNA sequences coding for the same CDR3. The chain has TRBV12-5 and TRBJ1-2; D gene ambiguous. V was cut by 6 bases and J by 3 bases, with 14 bases left in between. The CDR3 consists of 14 residues. CDR1 is LGHNT and CDR2 is FRNRAP in the germline V gene. CDR3 nucleotides: TGTGCTAGTGGCCCGACGGGGTACGACTATGGCTACACCTTC. Translating gives CASGPTGYDYGYTF.

The CDR3 sequence is CAWSLAGPAGQPQHF. CDR3 DNA: TGTGCCTGGAGTTTGGCAGGGCCGGCGGGACAGCCCCAGCATTTT. The chain links TRBV30 to TRBJ1-5; a weak D match, TRBD1 (5 bases). Germline-derived CDR1 and CDR2 are GTSNPN and SVGIG (reference sequence). This CDR3 spans 15 amino acids. V lost 2 bases, J lost 7 bases, and 18 bases lay in between.

V and J are TRBV11-2 and TRBJ2-5; possibly TRBD1 for D (6 bases). Trimming pared 5 bases from V and 0 bases from J, leaving 19 bases between. The CDR3 length is 17 residues. The germline gives CDR1 SGHAT, CDR2 FQNNGV. The CDR3 is CASSLNFGGFHQETQYF. In nucleotides, the CDR3 is TGTGCCAGCAGCCTAAATTTTGGGGGCTTCCACCAAGAGACCCAGTACTTC.

V is TRBV6-5 and J is TRBJ1-2; no definite D call. This CDR3 has 12 amino acids. CDR1 MNHEY and CDR2 SVGAGI come from the germline V gene. Trimming removed 6 bases at V and 6 bases at J, with 11 bases between. The CDR3 sequence is CASRPLRDGYTF. In DNA form, the CDR3 reads TGTGCCAGCAGACCGTTGAGGGATGGCTACACCTTC.

J is TRBJ2-3 and V is TRBV5-4; maybe TRBD1 (5 bases). This CDR3 comprises 14 residues. Between the trimmed V and J ends, which lost 0 bases and 7 bases, there was a span of 12 bases. Looked up from germline, CDR1 is SGHNT and CDR2 is YYREEE (reference sequence). CDR3 DNA sequence: TGTGCCAGCAGCTTGGGATCCAGGGAAAATACGCAGTATTTT. Translation: CASSLGSRENTQYF.

The chain joins TRBV7-9 to TRBJ1-2; the D is unclear. The CDR3 runs 14 residues. V was clipped by 5 bases and J by 6 bases, with 16 bases between them. The germline V gene encodes CDR1 SEHNR and CDR2 FQNEAQ (reference sequence). Here the CDR3 DNA reads TGTGCCAGCAGCCCGCTGAATGGAGGAGATGGCTACACCTTC. As protein: CASSPLNGGDGYTF.

The V gene is TRBV6-1, the J gene TRBJ1-4, with a weak D call TRBD1 (6 bases). In germline, CDR1 is MNHNS, CDR2 SASEGT. CDR3 length: 17 amino acids. V dropped 2 bases and J dropped 8 bases, with 21 bases sitting between them. The CDR3 region has the DNA TGTGCCAGCAGTGAAAGTGGATTGGGTAGGGGGGGGGAAAAACTGTTTTTT. As protein: CASSESGLGRGGEKLFF.

The chain uses TRBV27 and TRBJ2-1, with 10 nucleotides matching TRBD2. CDR3 length: 17 amino acids. CDR1 is MNHEY, CDR2 SMNVEV, per germline (reference sequence). The V gene end was trimmed by 3 bases and the J gene end by 4 bases; junction bases not matched to a gene: 9. CDR3 amino acids: CASSLLASGGAYNEQFF. In nucleotides, the CDR3 is TGTGCCAGCAGTTTGTTAGCTAGCGGGGGAGCATACAATGAGCAGTTCTTC.

This chain connects TRBV5-1 to TRBJ1-1, with a weak D call TRBD1 (5 bases). The CDR3 length is 15 residues. The germline V and J ends were trimmed by 4 bases and 5 bases, with 18 bases remaining between them. Germline values: CDR1 SGHRS, CDR2 YFSETQ. The CDR3 DNA reads as TGCGCCAGCAGCCTCGCCCCGGGACTCCGGACTGAAGCTTTCTTT. Its translation: CASSLAPGLRTEAFF.